This T cell receptor (beta chain) was identified in a study of blood T cell repertoires in COVID-19. This clone has more than one count but fewer than ten. From germline, CDR1 is SGHTA and CDR2 FQGNSA. There are 14 residues in the CDR3. The V gene lost 0 bases and the J gene lost 4 bases, with 10 bases spanning the gap. The assay was immunoSEQ multiplex PCR, and TCRdb's table has in-frame clones only and misses some. The table lists more than 90,000 clones, 65% to 80% of them singletons. The receptor was isolated from a man aged 50-59 years with acute or convalescent COVID-19. The sample consisted of peripheral blood. The chain is built from TRBV7-2 and TRBJ2-7, with D unresolved. The DNA of the CDR3 is TGTGCCAGCAGCTTAGCGTGGGCAGAATACGAGCAGTACTTC. Its translation is CASSLAWAEYEQYF. The whole variable domain, remainder taken from reference TRBV7-2 and TRBJ2-7, is GAGVSQSPSNKVTEKGKDVELRCDPISGHTALYWYRQSLGQGLEFLIYFQGNSAPDKSGLPSDRFSAERTGGSVSTLTIQRTQQEDSAVYLCASSLAWAEYEQYFGPGTRLTVT.